This T cell receptor beta chain appears in the sequencing data of a study of memory CD4+ T cells and cytomegalovirus serostatus. Study-level background: Healthy Belgian adult donors included under ten CMV-positive and 24 CMV-negative people.

The V gene end was trimmed by 0 bases and the J gene end by 4 bases; junction bases not matched to a gene: 9. This CDR3 region has 15 residues. Germline CDR1 reads GTSNPN; CDR2 reads SVGIG (reference sequence). Study-level results: The CMV-associated TCR signature appears largely within the CD4+ memory repertoire. CD4+ memory repertoires contained about two fifths of the 164 reported CMV TCRbeta sequences. CMV serostatus prediction reached median AUC roughly 0.95, or 0.91 with US-trained model.

Single viable CD3+CD4+CD8-CD45RO+ cells were sorted as the memory CD4+ T cells. As regards this clone: Antigen specificity is unknown.

Only in-frame clones appear in the TCRdb table, and some are missing; sequencing was by immunoSEQ multiplex PCR. The sample has 55,000 to 65,000 clones, about 81% seen once. Sequenced sample: memory CD4+ T cells from blood. V gene TRBV30 combines with J gene TRBJ2-7; TRBD2 aligns across 7 bases. This sequence was found in an adult in good health and CMV-seronegative. CDR3 region: CAWSVGGSYLYEQYF. The CDR3 DNA reads TGTGCCTGGAGTGTTGGCGGGAGTTATCTATACGAGCAGTACTTC.